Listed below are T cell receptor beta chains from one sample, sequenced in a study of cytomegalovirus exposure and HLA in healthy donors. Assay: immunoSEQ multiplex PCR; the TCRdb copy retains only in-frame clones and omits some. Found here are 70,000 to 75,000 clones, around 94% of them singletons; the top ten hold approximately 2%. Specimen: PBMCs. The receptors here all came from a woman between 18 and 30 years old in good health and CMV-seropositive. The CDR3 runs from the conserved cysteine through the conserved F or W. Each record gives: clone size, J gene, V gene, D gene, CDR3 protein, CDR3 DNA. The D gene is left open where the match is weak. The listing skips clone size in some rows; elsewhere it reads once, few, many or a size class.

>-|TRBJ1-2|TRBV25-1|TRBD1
CASSESGTGFYGYTF
TGTGCCAGCAGTGAATCCGGGACAGGTTTCTATGGCTACACCTTC
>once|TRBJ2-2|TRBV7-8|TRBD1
CASSPRDRGTSTGELFF
TGTGCCAGCAGCCCAAGGGACAGGGGGACTTCGACCGGGGAGCTGTTTTTT
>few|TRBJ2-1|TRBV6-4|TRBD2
CASSEGGGAVNEQFF
TGTGCCAGCAGTGAGGGCGGGGGGGCCGTCAATGAGCAGTTCTTC
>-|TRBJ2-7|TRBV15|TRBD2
CATSRGPRGTSGGSFNEQYF
TGTGCCACCAGCAGAGGGCCCAGGGGGACTAGCGGGGGCTCCTTCAACGAGCAGTACTTC
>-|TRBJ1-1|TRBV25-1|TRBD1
CASSELGRGWDPAFF
TGTGCCAGCAGTGAATTGGGCAGGGGGTGGGACCCGGCTTTCTTT
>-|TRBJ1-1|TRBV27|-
CASSFRENTEAFF
TGTGCCAGCAGTTTCCGGGAGAACACTGAAGCTTTCTTT
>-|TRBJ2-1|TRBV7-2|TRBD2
CASSWGLADNEQFF
TGTGCCAGCAGCTGGGGACTAGCCGACAATGAGCAGTTCTTC
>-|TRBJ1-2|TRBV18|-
CASSPGTGSNYGYTF
TGTGCCAGCTCACCAGGAACAGGGAGTAACTATGGCTACACCTTC
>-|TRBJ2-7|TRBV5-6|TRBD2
CASSWTSGSYEQYF
TGTGCCAGCAGCTGGACTAGCGGGAGCTACGAGCAGTACTTC
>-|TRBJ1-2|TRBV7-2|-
CASSPDSSYGYTF
TGTGCCAGCAGCCCGGACAGTAGCTATGGCTACACCTTC
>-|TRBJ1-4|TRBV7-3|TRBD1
CASVLLGQGAQANEKLFF
TGTGCCAGCGTTCTTCTTGGACAGGGGGCGCAGGCTAATGAAAAACTGTTTTTT
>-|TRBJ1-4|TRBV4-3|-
CASSQTTGWANEKLFF
TGCGCCAGCAGCCAGACAACAGGGTGGGCTAATGAAAAACTGTTTTTT
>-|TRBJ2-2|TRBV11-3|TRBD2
CASSGRLAGGLTGELFF
TGTGCCAGCAGCGGACGACTAGCGGGGGGCTTAACCGGGGAGCTGTTTTTT
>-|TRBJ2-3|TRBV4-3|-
CASSQDGGDTQYF
TGCGCCAGCAGCCAAGACGGGGGAGATACGCAGTATTTT
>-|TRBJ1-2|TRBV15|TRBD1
CATSRQGAVYTF
TGTGCCACCAGCAGACAGGGGGCAGTCTACACCTTC
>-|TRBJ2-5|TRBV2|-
CATDPGGIEETQYF
TGTGCCACCGACCCTGGGGGGATAGAAGAGACCCAGTACTTC
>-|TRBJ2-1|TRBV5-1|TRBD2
CASSVTSYEQFF
TGCGCCAGCAGCGTGACTAGCTATGAGCAGTTCTTC
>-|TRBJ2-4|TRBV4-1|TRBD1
CASSLEAMTGMAKNIQYF
TGCGCCAGCAGCCTCGAGGCAATGACAGGGATGGCCAAAAACATTCAGTACTTC
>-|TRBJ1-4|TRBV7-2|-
CASSRQFNEKLFF
TGTGCCAGCAGCAGACAGTTTAATGAAAAACTGTTTTTT
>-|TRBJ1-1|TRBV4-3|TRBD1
CASSQGSGTGEWYTEAFF
TGCGCCAGCAGCCAAGGAAGCGGGACAGGGGAATGGTACACTGAAGCTTTCTTT
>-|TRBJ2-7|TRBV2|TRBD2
CASWASGRGSSYEQYF
TGTGCCAGCTGGGCTAGCGGGAGAGGGAGCTCCTACGAGCAGTACTTC
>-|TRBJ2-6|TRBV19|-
CASSISHRDSGANVLTF
TGTGCCAGTAGTATATCCCACAGGGACTCTGGGGCCAACGTCCTGACTTTC
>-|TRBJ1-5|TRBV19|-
CASSNTAGLSNQPQHF
TGTGCCAGTAGTAACACCGCAGGGTTGAGCAATCAGCCCCAGCATTTT
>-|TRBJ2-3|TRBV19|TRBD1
CASSSRQGQLYF
TGTGCCAGTAGTTCACGACAGGGGCAGCTGTATTTT
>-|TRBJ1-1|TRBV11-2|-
CASSLEAGYTEAFF
TGTGCCAGCAGCTTAGAAGCAGGGTACACTGAAGCTTTCTTT
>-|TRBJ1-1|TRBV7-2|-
CASRQGMVGTEAFF
TGTGCCAGCAGACAGGGTATGGTTGGCACTGAAGCTTTCTTT
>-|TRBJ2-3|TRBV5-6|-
CASSAADTQYF
TGTGCCAGCAGCGCGGCAGATACGCAGTATTTT
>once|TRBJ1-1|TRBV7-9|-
CASSSDREGIEAFF
TGTGCCAGCAGCTCGGACCGGGAGGGAATTGAAGCTTTCTTT
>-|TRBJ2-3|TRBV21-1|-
CASSKGRIGDTDTQYF
TGTGCCAGCAGCAAGGGTCGGATAGGGGACACAGATACGCAGTATTTT
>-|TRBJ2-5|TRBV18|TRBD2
CASSQAGTGGTSGRGRETQYF
TGTGCCAGCTCACAGGCCGGGACAGGAGGGACTAGCGGGAGAGGAAGGGAGACCCAGTACTTC
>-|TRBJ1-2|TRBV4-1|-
CASSRESGGPYGYTF
TGCGCCAGCAGCCGAGAAAGCGGGGGCCCCTATGGCTACACCTTC
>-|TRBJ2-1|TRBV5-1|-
CASSWRDSADQFF
TGCGCCAGCAGCTGGAGGGACAGCGCGGATCAGTTCTTC
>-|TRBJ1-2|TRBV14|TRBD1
CASSQPGQGNYGYTF
TGTGCCAGCAGCCAACCGGGACAGGGTAACTATGGCTACACCTTC
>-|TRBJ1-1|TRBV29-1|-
CSGFAGWGAFF
TGCAGCGGTTTCGCGGGCTGGGGAGCTTTCTTT
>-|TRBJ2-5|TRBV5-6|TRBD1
CASSFADRGLTQYF
TGTGCCAGCAGCTTTGCGGACAGGGGGTTGACCCAGTACTTC
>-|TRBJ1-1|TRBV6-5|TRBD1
CASSYQQGLEAFF
TGTGCCAGCAGTTACCAACAGGGGTTGGAAGCTTTCTTT
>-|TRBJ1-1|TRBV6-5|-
CASSYTVHGGEAFF
TGTGCCAGCAGTTACACAGTACATGGTGGTGAAGCTTTCTTT
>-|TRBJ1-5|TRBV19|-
CASSPLEQEYSNQPQHF
TGTGCCAGTAGCCCCCTTGAACAGGAATATAGCAATCAGCCCCAGCATTTT
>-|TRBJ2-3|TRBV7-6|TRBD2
CASSPGAGALTDTQYF
TGTGCCAGCAGTCCAGGAGCGGGGGCCCTCACAGATACGCAGTATTTT
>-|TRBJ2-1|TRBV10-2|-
CASSEDFSSYNEQFF
TGCGCCAGCAGTGAGGACTTCAGCTCCTACAATGAGCAGTTCTTC
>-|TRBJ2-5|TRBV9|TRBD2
CASSVERGKETQYF
TGTGCCAGCAGCGTCGAGCGGGGGAAAGAGACCCAGTACTTC
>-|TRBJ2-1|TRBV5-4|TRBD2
CASSLAGGNEQFF
TGTGCCAGCAGCTTAGCGGGAGGGAATGAGCAGTTCTTC
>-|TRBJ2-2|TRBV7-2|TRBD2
CASSFLSGTSVPGELFF
TGTGCCAGCAGCTTCCTCTCTGGGACTAGCGTTCCCGGGGAGCTGTTTTTT
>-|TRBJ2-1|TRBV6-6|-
CASSPPAGREQFF
TGTGCCAGCAGCCCTCCGGCAGGGCGTGAGCAGTTCTTC
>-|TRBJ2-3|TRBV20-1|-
CSATPPQEYF
TGCAGTGCTACCCCCCCTCAGGAGTATTTT
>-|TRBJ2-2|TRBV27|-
CASSPGAGVTGELFF
TGTGCCAGCAGTCCTGGGGCAGGGGTCACCGGGGAGCTGTTTTTT
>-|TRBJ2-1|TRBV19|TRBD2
CASSSGTSGGRPSYNEQFF
TGTGCCAGTAGCTCCGGGACTAGCGGGGGGCGGCCCTCCTACAATGAGCAGTTCTTC
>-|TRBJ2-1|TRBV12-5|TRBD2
CASGRESGGYNEQFF
TGTGCTAGTGGTAGGGAAAGCGGGGGGTACAATGAGCAGTTCTTC
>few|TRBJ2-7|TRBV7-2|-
CASSSTGYEQYF
TGTGCCAGCAGCTCGACAGGATACGAGCAGTACTTC
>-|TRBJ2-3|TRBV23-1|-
CASSQSGGGQASTDTQYF
TGCGCCAGCAGTCAATCCGGCGGGGGCCAAGCTAGCACAGATACGCAGTATTTT
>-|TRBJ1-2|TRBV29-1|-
CSAEPGGGGYTF
TGCAGCGCTGAGCCGGGTGGCGGGGGCTACACCTTC
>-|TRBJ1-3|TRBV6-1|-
CATTGGAAGNTIYF
TGTGCCACCACGGGAGGGGCGGCTGGAAACACCATATATTTT
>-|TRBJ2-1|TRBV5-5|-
CASSIGPGEWDNEQFF
TGTGCCAGCAGCATAGGACCGGGGGAGTGGGACAATGAGCAGTTCTTC
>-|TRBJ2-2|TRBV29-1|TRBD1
CSVEKSTGGTTGELFF
TGCAGCGTTGAAAAATCGACAGGGGGAACGACGGGGGAGCTGTTTTTT